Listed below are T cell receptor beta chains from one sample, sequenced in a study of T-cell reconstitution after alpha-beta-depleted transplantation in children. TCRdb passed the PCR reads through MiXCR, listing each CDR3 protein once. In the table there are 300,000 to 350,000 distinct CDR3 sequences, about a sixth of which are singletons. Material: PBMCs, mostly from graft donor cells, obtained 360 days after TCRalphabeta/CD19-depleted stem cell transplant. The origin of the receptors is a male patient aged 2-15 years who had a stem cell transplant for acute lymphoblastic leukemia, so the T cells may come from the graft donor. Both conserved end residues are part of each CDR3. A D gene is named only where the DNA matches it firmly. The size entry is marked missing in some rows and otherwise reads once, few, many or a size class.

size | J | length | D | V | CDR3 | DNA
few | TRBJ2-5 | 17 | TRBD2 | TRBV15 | CATSRGGGFRPQETQYF | TGTGCCACCAGCAGAGGGGGGGGATTCCGTCCACAAGAGACCCAGTACTTC
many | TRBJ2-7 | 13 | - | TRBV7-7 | CASSLSQAHEQYF | TGTGCTAGCAGCTTAAGTCAGGCCCACGAGCAGTACTTC
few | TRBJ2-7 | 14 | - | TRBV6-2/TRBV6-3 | CASSPPGKSWEQYF | TGTGCCAGCAGCCCCCCAGGGAAAAGTTGGGAGCAGTACTTC
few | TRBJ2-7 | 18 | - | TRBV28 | CASSPRRPRGAMGYEQYF | TGTGCCAGCAGTCCTAGACGCCCTAGGGGGGCGATGGGTTACGAGCAGTACTTC
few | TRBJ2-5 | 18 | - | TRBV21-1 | CASSKGMGDGTGQETQYF | TGTGCCAGCAGCAAAGGAATGGGGGACGGGACAGGGCAGGAGACCCAGTACTTC
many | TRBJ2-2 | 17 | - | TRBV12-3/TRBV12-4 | CASSLVGSARNTGELFF | TGTGCCAGCAGTTTAGTCGGGTCCGCTCGGAACACCGGGGAGCTGTTTTTT
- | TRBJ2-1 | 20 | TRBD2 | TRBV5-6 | CASSPRARTSGLSSYNEQFF | TGTGCCAGCAGCCCCCGAGCTCGGACTAGCGGGCTCTCCTCCTACAATGAGCAGTTCTTC
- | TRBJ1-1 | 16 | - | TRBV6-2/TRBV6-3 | CASRLWAGSQPTEAFF | TGTGCCAGCAGGCTTTGGGCAGGCTCTCAGCCTACTGAAGCTTTCTTT
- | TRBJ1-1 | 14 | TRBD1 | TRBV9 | CASGRTGLRTEAFF | TGTGCCAGCGGAAGGACAGGTCTGAGGACTGAAGCTTTCTTT
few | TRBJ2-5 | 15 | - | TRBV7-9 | CASSPWALDRETQYF | TGTGCCAGCAGCCCATGGGCTTTAGACCGGGAGACCCAGTACTTC
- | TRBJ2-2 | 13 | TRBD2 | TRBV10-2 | CASGRVGTGELFF | TGCGCCAGCGGGAGGGTAGGGACCGGGGAGCTGTTTTTT
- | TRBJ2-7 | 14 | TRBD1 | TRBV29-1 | CSVVDRGRTYEQYF | TGCAGCGTTGTTGACAGGGGGCGGACCTACGAGCAGTACTTC
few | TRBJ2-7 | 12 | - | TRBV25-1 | CASTSGLLEQYF | TGTGCCAGCACTTCGGGCCTGCTCGAGCAGTACTTC
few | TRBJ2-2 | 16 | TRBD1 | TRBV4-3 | CASSHFGQGYTGELFF | TGCGCCAGCAGCCATTTCGGACAGGGGTACACCGGGGAGCTGTTTTTT
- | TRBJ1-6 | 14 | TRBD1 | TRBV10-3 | CAISPDRNGSPLHF | TGTGCCATCAGTCCGGACAGGAATGGTTCACCCCTCCACTTT
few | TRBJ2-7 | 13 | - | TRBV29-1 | CSVEWRQTYEQYF | TGCAGCGTTGAGTGGCGTCAGACCTACGAGCAGTACTTC
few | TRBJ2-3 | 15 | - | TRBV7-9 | CASSPTGGTTDTQYF | TGTGCCAGCAGCCCAACTGGCGGGACCACAGATACGCAGTATTTT
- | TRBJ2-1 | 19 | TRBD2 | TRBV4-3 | CASSQDLLAGRISYNEQFF | TGCGCCAGCAGCCAAGATCTCCTAGCGGGACGTATCTCCTACAATGAGCAGTTCTTC
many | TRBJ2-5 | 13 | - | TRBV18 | CASSSKVEAAQYF | TGTGCCAGCTCATCCAAAGTGGAAGCGGCCCAGTACTTC
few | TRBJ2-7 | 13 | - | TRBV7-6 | CASSLLGDYEQYF | TGTGCCAGCAGCTTATTGGGGGACTACGAGCAGTACTTC
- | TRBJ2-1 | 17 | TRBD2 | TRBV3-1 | CASSHRLAGVDYNEQFF | TGTGCCAGCAGCCACCGACTAGCGGGAGTGGACTACAATGAGCAGTTCTTC
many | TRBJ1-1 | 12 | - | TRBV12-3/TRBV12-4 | CASSRMGTEAFF | TGTGCCAGCAGCCGGATGGGCACTGAAGCTTTCTTT
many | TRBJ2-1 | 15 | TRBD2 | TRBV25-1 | CASSASGRVGNEQFF | TGTGCCAGCAGTGCTAGCGGGAGGGTAGGCAATGAGCAGTTCTTC
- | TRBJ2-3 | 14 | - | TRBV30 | CAWSSLRLAKETDF | TGTGCCTGGAGTTCACTGCGCCTAGCGAAGGAAACGGATTTT
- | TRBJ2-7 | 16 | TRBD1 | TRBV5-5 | CASSLGTGGFGYEQYF | TGTGCCAGCAGCTTGGGAACAGGGGGCTTCGGATACGAGCAGTACTTC
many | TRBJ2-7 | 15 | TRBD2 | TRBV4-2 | CASSQETRTSSEQYF | TGTGCCAGCAGCCAAGAAACACGGACTAGCAGCGAGCAGTACTTC
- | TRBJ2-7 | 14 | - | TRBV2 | CASGSLPLDYEQYF | TGTGCCAGCGGTTCATTACCGCTAGACTACGAGCAGTACTTC
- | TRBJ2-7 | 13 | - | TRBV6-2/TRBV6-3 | CASSYSNRGEQYF | TGTGCCAGCAGTTACTCGAATAGAGGCGAGCAGTACTTC
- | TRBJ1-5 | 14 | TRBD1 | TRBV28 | CASSSLQGNQPQHF | TGTGCCAGCAGTTCCCTACAGGGGAATCAGCCCCAGCATTTT
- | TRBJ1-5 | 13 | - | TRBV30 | CAWSVEWNQPQHF | TGTGCCTGGAGTGTAGAGTGGAATCAGCCCCAGCATTTT
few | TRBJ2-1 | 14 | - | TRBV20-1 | CSASRTARNNEQFF | TGCAGTGCTAGTAGGACGGCCCGAAACAATGAGCAGTTCTTC
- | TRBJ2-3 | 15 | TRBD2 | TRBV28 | CASSRGDYSTDTQYF | TGTGCCAGCAGTCGGGGGGACTATAGCACAGATACGCAGTATTTT
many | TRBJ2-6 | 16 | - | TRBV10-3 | CAISESGGAGANVLTF | TGTGCCATCAGTGAGTCAGGGGGGGCTGGGGCCAACGTCCTGACTTTC
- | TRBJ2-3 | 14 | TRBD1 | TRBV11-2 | CASSSHRGRDTQYF | TGTGCCAGCAGCTCTCACAGGGGGCGGGATACGCAGTATTTT
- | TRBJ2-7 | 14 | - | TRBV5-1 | CASSLWIDSYEQYF | TGCGCCAGCAGCTTGTGGATAGACTCCTACGAGCAGTACTTC
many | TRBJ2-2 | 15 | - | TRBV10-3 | CAISEKGANTGELFF | TGTGCCATCAGTGAAAAGGGGGCGAACACCGGGGAGCTGTTTTTT
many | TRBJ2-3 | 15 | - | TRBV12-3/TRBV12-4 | CASSGGQFSTDTQYF | TGTGCCAGCAGCGGGGGACAGTTTAGCACAGATACGCAGTATTTT
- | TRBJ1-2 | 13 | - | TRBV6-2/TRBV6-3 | CASTHGGADGYTF | TGTGCCAGCACCCACGGGGGGGCAGACGGCTACACCTTC
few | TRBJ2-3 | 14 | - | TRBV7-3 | CASSLGHSQGTQYF | TGTGCCAGCAGCTTAGGACACAGCCAGGGTACGCAGTATTTT
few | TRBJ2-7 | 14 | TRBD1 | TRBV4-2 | CASSPRDRDPEQYF | TGTGCCAGCAGCCCCCGGGACAGGGATCCCGAGCAGTACTTC
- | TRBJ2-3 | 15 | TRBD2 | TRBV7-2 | CASSPRSGSKDTQYF | TGTGCCAGCAGCCCCCGTAGCGGGAGTAAAGATACGCAGTATTTT
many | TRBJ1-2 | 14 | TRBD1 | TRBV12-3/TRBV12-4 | CASSRDRINYGYTF | TGTGCCAGCAGCCGGGACAGGATTAACTATGGCTACACCTTC
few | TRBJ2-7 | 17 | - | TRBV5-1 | CASSGYDRLWEGDEQYF | TGCGCCAGCAGCGGATACGACAGGCTTTGGGAGGGAGACGAGCAGTACTTC
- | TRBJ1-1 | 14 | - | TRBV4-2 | CASSQNRANTEAFF | TGTGCCAGCAGCCAAAACAGGGCGAACACTGAAGCTTTCTTT
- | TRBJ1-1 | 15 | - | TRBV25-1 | CASSEGSLPNTEAFF | TGTGCCAGCAGTGAGGGGTCCCTTCCGAACACTGAAGCTTTCTTT
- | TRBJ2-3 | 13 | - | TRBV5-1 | CASSPQITDTQYF | TGCGCCAGCAGTCCCCAGATCACAGATACGCAGTATTTT
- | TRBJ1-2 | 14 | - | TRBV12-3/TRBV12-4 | CASSLGTESSGYTF | TGTGCCAGCAGTTTAGGGACAGAATCCTCCGGCTACACCTTC